This T cell receptor beta chain was found in a study of T cells of healthy individuals (dated by TCRdb to between 2018 and 2020). Comment on this clonotype: The specificity of this receptor is unknown. The record has no base qualities; no much larger clone is one base away.

Trimming accounts for 5 bases at V and 5 bases at J, while the number of junction bases matched to no gene is 4. The germline V gene (reference sequence) sets CDR1 to LNHNV and CDR2 to YYDKDF. From the cysteine up to the phenylalanine, the CDR3 has a length of 13 residues. Only CDR3 DNA remains: 39 bases, in frame from the first base. Libraries were constructed by 5' RACE. Sequenced on an Illumina MiSeq. TCRdb took the public reads, trimmed them with fastp at Q25, ran MiXCR for clone calling and kept in-frame beta chains. Duplicate CDR3 protein sequences are folded into a single record with the most common DNA and genes. This sample lists around 63,000 distinct CDR3 sequences; about 16% were detected once. The ten most abundant clones make up approximately 4.6% of the sample.

This receptor was obtained from a human donor in good health. The chain links TRBV15 with TRBJ2-7; TRBD2 lines up with 9 middle nucleotides. CDR3 protein: CATSPRLADEQYF. The DNA reads TGTGCCACCAGCCCCCGACTAGCGGACGAGCAGTACTTC.